The clone carrying this TCR beta chain was observed at least ten times. This record comes from a study of blood T cells in healthy people across ages. The use of a sample-barcoded 5' primer and a J-beta primer mix characterized a second PCR of about 6 to 12 cycles. Template switching added a 12-random-nucleotide identifier to every cDNA molecule. Each CDR3 protein gets one entry after TCRdb re-called the 5' RACE reads with MiXCR. The sample lists about 900,000 distinct CDR3 sequences; about 44% were seen once. The CDR3 has 11 amino acids. Germline CDR1 SQVTM, CDR2 ANQGSEA. Trimming pared 3 bases from V and 7 bases from J, leaving 7 bases between.

Sequencing input: blood. This TCR was recovered from a man in his thirties or forties in good health. This chain connects TRBV29-1 to TRBJ2-1; D not resolved. This CDR3 reads CSVDRLNEQFF. Written as DNA, the CDR3 is TGCAGCGTTGACCGACTGAATGAGCAGTTCTTC.